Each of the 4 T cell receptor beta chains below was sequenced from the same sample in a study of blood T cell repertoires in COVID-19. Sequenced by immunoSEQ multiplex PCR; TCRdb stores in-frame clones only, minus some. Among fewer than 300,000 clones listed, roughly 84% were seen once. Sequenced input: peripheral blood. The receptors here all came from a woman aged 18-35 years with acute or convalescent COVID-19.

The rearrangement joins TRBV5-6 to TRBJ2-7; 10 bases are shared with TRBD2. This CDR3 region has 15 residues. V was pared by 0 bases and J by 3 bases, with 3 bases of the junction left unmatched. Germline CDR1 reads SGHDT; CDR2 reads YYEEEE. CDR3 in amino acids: CASSLGGLAFYEQYF. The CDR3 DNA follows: TGTGCCAGCAGCTTGGGGGGACTAGCGTTCTACGAGCAGTACTTC. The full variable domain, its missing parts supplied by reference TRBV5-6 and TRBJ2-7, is DAGVTQSPTHLIKTRGQQVTLRCSPKSGHDTVSWYQQALGQGPQFIFQYYEEEERQRGNFPDRFSGHQFPNYSSELNVNALLLGDSALYLCASSLGGLAFYEQYFGPGTRLTVT.

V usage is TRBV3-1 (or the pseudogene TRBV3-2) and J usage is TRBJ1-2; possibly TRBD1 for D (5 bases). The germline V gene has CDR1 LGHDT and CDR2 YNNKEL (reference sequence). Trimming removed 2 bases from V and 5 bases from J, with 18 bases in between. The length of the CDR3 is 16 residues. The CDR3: CASSQPYSTDFYGYTF. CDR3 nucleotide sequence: TGTGCCAGCAGCCAACCATACTCGACAGATTTTTATGGCTACACCTTC.

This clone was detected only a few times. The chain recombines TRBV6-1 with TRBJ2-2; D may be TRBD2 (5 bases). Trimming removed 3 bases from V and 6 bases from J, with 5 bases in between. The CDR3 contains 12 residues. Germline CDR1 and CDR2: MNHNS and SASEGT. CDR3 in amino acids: CASSERAGELFF. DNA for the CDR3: TGTGCCAGCAGTGAGCGGGCCGGGGAGCTGTTTTTT.

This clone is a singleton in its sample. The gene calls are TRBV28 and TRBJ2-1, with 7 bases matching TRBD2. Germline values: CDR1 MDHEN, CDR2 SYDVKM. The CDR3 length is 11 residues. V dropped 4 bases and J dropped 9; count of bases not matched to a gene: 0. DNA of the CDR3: TGTGCCAGCAGTTGGGGGGGTGAGCAGTTCTTC. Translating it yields CASSWGGEQFF.